Ten or more counts support the clone carrying this T cell receptor (beta chain). TCRdb called the RT-PCR reads again in MiXCR, with one record for every CDR3 protein. The sample contains about 700,000 distinct CDR3 sequences, 13% to 15% of which appear only once. The TCR sequence derives from a female donor in good health, serving as a healthy control. The specimen sequenced was memory CD4+ T cells from blood.

The CDR3 sequence is CAISVKTETEAFF. The CDR3 bases are TGTGCCATCAGTGTCAAGACCGAAACTGAAGCTTTCTTT. The V gene is TRBV10-3, the J gene TRBJ1-1; D gene uncertain. CDR1 and CDR2 from the germline V gene are ENHRY and SYGVKD. This CDR3 region has 13 residues. The V and J ends lost 4 bases and 5 bases respectively, with 11 bases between them.